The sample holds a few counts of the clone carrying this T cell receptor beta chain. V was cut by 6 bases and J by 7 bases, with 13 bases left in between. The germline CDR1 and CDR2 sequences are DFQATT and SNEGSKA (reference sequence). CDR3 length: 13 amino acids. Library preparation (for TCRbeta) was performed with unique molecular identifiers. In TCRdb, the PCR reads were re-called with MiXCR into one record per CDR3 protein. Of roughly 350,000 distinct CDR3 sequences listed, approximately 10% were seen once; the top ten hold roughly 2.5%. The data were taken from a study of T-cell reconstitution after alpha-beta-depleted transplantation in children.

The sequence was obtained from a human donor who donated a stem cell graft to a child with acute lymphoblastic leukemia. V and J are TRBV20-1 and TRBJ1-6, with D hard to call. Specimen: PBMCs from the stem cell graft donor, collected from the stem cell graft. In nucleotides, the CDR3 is TGCAGTGCCTGGGGTATGGCGAATTCACCCCTCCACTTT. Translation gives CSAWGMANSPLHF.